The rows below give T cell receptor beta chains drawn from one sample of a study of T cell responses to AZD1222 COVID-19 vaccine. TCRdb's copy holds only in-frame clones and misses some; the assay was immunoSEQ multiplex PCR. The table records 75,000 to 100,000 clones, around 88% of them present only once. Sample: peripheral blood, taken on day 0 of MenACWY control vaccination. Source of these receptors: an adult in good health. Each CDR3 is given with its conserved first and last residue. The D gene is left open where the match is weak. Part of the rows lack a size; the others show once, few, many or a class for expanded clones.

>TRBJ2-1|.|TRBV9|.
TGTGCCAGCAGCCGCGGACGCGGGGCGTCCTACAATGAGCAGTTCTTC
CASSRGRGASYNEQFF
>TRBJ1-2|.|TRBV5-6|.
TGTGCCAGCAGCTTGGAGGTGGGCTATGGCTACACCTTC
CASSLEVGYGYTF
>TRBJ1-1|.|TRBV11-3|.
TGTGCCAGCAGCCCTGGGGGTTCGTACGAAGCTTTCTTT
CASSPGGSYEAFF
>TRBJ1-2|TRBD1|TRBV7-2|.
TGTGCCAGCAGCCGGGGACAGGGGGTTGGGAATTATGGCTACACCTTC
CASSRGQGVGNYGYTF
>TRBJ2-5|TRBD1|TRBV29-1|.
TGCAGCGTTGTCAGGCAGGGGGCTATCCAAGAGACCCAGTACTTC
CSVVRQGAIQETQYF
>TRBJ2-1|.|TRBV6-6|.
TGTGCCACCAGACCTATTGGGACAAGCTCCTACAATGAGCAGTTCTTC
CATRPIGTSSYNEQFF
>TRBJ1-5|.|TRBV6-2/TRBV6-3|.
TGTGCCAGCAGCGGGACTCCCAGCAATCAGCCCCAGCATTTT
CASSGTPSNQPQHF
>TRBJ2-7|.|TRBV28|.
TGTGCCAGCAGCAGCCGGGACGGCTCCTACGAGCAGTACTTC
CASSSRDGSYEQYF
>TRBJ2-7|TRBD1|TRBV6-5|once
TGTGCCAGCAGCCACGACAGGGGACAGTCCTACGAGCAGTACTTC
CASSHDRGQSYEQYF
>TRBJ2-1|.|TRBV12-5|.
TGTGCTAGTGGTCCCGGAGGGTTTCCGGAGTTCTTC
CASGPGGFPEFF
>TRBJ1-5|TRBD1|TRBV3-1/TRBV3-2|few
TGTGCCAGCAGCCAAGATACAGGGACAGGGGTCCGTCAGCCCCAGCATTTT
CASSQDTGTGVRQPQHF
>TRBJ1-6|TRBD1|TRBV18|once
TGTGCCAGCTCACGAACAGGGGGCGATTCACCCCTCCACTTT
CASSRTGGDSPLHF
>TRBJ2-3|.|TRBV18|.
TGTGCCAGCTCACCAGGCGAAATTGCGACAGATACGCAGTATTTT
CASSPGEIATDTQYF
>TRBJ1-2|TRBD1|TRBV27|.
TGTGCCAGCAGTTTCAACCCGGCAGGGGGCTTGTATGGCTACACCTTC
CASSFNPAGGLYGYTF
>TRBJ2-3|.|TRBV6-1|.
TGTGCCAGCAGTGAATATGGCAGTAGCACAGATACGCAGTATTTT
CASSEYGSSTDTQYF
>TRBJ1-4|.|TRBV5-4|once
TGTGCCAGCAGCTTGGCGGGGGGCGAAAAACTGTTTTTT
CASSLAGGEKLFF
>TRBJ2-5|.|TRBV29-1|once
TGCAGCGTTGAAGACGCGTGGGGTTCGATGGAGACCCAGTACTTC
CSVEDAWGSMETQYF
>TRBJ1-4|.|TRBV19|.
TGTGCCAGTAGGAATAATGAAAAACTGTTTTTT
CASRNNEKLFF
>TRBJ1-5|.|TRBV6-1|.
TGTGCCAGCAGTGAAGCGCCGGGGAATCAGCCCCAGCATTTT
CASSEAPGNQPQHF
>TRBJ2-7|TRBD1|TRBV6-5|.
TGTGCCAGCATCAGGGACAGGGTAAATTCCTACGAGCAGTACTTC
CASIRDRVNSYEQYF
>TRBJ2-1|TRBD2|TRBV5-5|.
TGTGCCAGCAGCAACAACGGGACTAGCGGGGTGGCGGGGGAATACAATGAGCAGTTCTTC
CASSNNGTSGVAGEYNEQFF